These T cell receptor beta chains were read from a single sample in a study of control samples from healthy donors and cancer patients. This table comes from immunoSEQ multiplex PCR, and its TCRdb copy is limited to in-frame clones, with some not included. The sample contains about 100,000 clones, more than 90% of which appear only once. The sequencing sample was made of blood. The receptors stem from a human donor in good health. The donor label of this sample is uncertain. CDR3s include the opening cysteine and the closing phenylalanine or tryptophan. A D gene is named only where the DNA matches it firmly. Rows may omit the clone size; those that give it use once, few, many or a size class.

TRBV5-1	TRBJ2-7	-	-	CASSLVGGYEQYF	TGCGCCAGCAGCTTGGTCGGGGGCTACGAGCAGTACTTC
TRBV14	TRBJ2-1	-	few	CASSPRDGPNEQFF	TGTGCCAGCAGCCCCCGGGACGGACCCAATGAGCAGTTCTTC
TRBV7-3	TRBJ1-2	-	few	CASSLQYGDRYTF	TGTGCCAGCAGCTTACAGTATGGGGACCGCTACACCTTC
TRBV4-3	TRBJ2-1	-	-	CASSPEGGSYNEQFF	TGCGCCAGCAGCCCCGAAGGGGGCTCCTACAATGAGCAGTTCTTC
TRBV4-1	TRBJ2-1	-	-	CASSQGSYNEQFF	TGCGCCAGCAGCCAAGGGTCCTACAATGAGCAGTTCTTC
TRBV18	TRBJ2-3	-	once	CASSPEDTQYF	TGTGCCAGCTCACCAGAAGATACGCAGTATTTT
TRBV5-1	TRBJ1-1	-	-	CASSSGGGRGFTEAFF	TGCGCCAGCAGCTCTGGGGGGGGACGAGGGTTCACTGAAGCTTTCTTT
TRBV19	TRBJ1-4	-	-	CASSSRGVQAEKLFF	TGTGCCAGTAGTTCCCGAGGGGTCCAGGCTGAAAAACTGTTTTTT
TRBV5-1	TRBJ1-4	TRBD1	-	CASSLFGTDDEKLFF	TGCGCCAGCAGCTTGTTTGGGACAGACGATGAAAAACTGTTTTTT
TRBV15	TRBJ2-1	-	-	CATSSGTFDNEQFF	TGTGCCACCAGCAGCGGGACCTTCGACAATGAGCAGTTCTTC
TRBV27	TRBJ1-2	-	once	CASSTGVRDGSGYGYTF	TGTGCCAGCAGTACCGGGGTCCGGGACGGCAGTGGGTATGGCTACACCTTC
TRBV9	TRBJ1-4	-	-	CASSTAQDSTNEKLFF	TGTGCCAGCAGCACCGCACAGGACTCAACTAATGAAAAACTGTTTTTT
TRBV11-2	TRBJ1-1	-	-	CASSFNRNTEAFF	TGTGCCAGCAGCTTTAACAGGAACACTGAAGCTTTCTTT
TRBV27	TRBJ1-6	-	-	CASSRDSLNSPLHF	TGTGCCAGTTCCCGGGACTCACTCAATTCACCCCTCCACTTT
TRBV24-1	TRBJ2-3	-	-	CATSEGIRTDTQYF	TGTGCCACCAGTGAAGGGATAAGGACAGATACGCAGTATTTT
TRBV19	TRBJ2-5	TRBD1	-	CASSIRQGRETQYF	TGTGCCAGTAGTATCCGACAGGGTAGAGAGACCCAGTACTTC